Reported below is one TCR beta chain. This sample is part of a study of shared clonotypes between healthy human individuals. Trimming removed 4 bases at V and 8 bases at J, with 12 bases between. The CDR3 runs 13 residues. Germline CDR1 SGHDT, CDR2 YYEEEE. TCRdb's table, derived via immunoSEQ multiplex PCR, lists solely in-frame clones and lacks some. The table includes 2.3 million or so clones, about 92% detected once. Sequencing was done on a sample of naive CD4+ T cells from PBMCs. Subset described: CD45RA+ positively selected. This TCR derives from a young man in good health. Some clones in this sample may be carry-over from other donors' samples. J is TRBJ1-4 and V is TRBV5-6; tentatively, D is TRBD1 (6 bases). The chain's CDR3 is CASSPGTREKLFF. As DNA, the CDR3 is TGTGCCAGCAGCCCCGGGACAAGGGAAAAACTGTTTTTT. The variable domain in full, with the rest retrieved from reference TRBV5-6 and TRBJ1-4, is DAGVTQSPTHLIKTRGQQVTLRCSPKSGHDTVSWYQQALGQGPQFIFQYYEEEERQRGNFPDRFSGHQFPNYSSELNVNALLLGDSALYLCASSPGTREKLFFGSGTQLSVL.